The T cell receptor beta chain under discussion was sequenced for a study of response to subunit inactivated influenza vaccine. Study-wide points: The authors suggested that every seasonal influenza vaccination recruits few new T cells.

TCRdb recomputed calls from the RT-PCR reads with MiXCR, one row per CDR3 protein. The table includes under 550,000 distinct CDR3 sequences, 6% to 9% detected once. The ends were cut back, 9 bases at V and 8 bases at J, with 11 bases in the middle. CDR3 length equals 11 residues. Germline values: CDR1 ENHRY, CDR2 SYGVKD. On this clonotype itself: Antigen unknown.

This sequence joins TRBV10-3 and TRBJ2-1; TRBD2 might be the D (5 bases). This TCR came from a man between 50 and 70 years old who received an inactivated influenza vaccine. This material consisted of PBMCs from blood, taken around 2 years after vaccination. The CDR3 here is CAIGGLDEQFF. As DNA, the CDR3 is TGTGCCATAGGCGGGTTGGATGAGCAGTTCTTC.